This T cell receptor beta chain was recorded in a study of identical twins. Study observations and caveats: Insertions were fewer in abundant cord blood beta clonotypes, whereas memory repertoires showed none of this pattern.

Via MiXCR, TCRdb re-called the 5' RACE reads, giving one row per CDR3 protein. The data show under 400,000 distinct CDR3 sequences, roughly 9% seen once. The CDR3 contains 14 residues. V gave up 6 bases and J gave up 0 bases, with 14 bases separating them. Germline V gene lookup returns CDR1 DFQATT and CDR2 SNEGSKA (reference sequence). There are a few counts of this clonotype. Its antigen is unidentified. The material sequenced was naive T cells sorted from blood. The receptor's source is a woman between 45 and 65 years old in good health. The rearrangement uses TRBV20-1 and TRBJ2-5; D perhaps matches TRBD1 (5 bases). CDR3 in DNA: TGCAGTGCCCAAGCACAGGTGTACCAAGAGACCCAGTACTTC. Translation gives CSAQAQVYQETQYF.